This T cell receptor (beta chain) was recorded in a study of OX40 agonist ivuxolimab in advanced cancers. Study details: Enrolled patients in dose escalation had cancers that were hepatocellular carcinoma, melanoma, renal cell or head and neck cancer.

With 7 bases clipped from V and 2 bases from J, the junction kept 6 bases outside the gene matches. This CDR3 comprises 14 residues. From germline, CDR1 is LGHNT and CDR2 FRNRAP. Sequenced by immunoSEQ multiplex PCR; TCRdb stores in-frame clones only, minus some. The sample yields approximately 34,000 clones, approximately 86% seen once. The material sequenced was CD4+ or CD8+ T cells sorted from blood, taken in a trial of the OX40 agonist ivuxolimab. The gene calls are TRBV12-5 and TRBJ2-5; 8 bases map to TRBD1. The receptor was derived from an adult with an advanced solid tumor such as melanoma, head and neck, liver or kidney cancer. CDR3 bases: TGTGCTAGTGCCTCAACAGGGGGGCAAGAGACCCAGTACTTC. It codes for CASASTGGQETQYF. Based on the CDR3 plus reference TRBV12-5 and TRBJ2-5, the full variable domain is DARVTQTPRHKVTEMGQEVTMRCQPILGHNTVFWYRQTMMQGLELLAYFRNRAPLDDSGMPKDRFSAEMPDATLATLKIQPSEPRDSAVYFCASASTGGQETQYFGPGTRLLVL.